A single sample is the source of the 26 T cell receptor beta chains below, sequenced in a study of T cell repertoires in cytomegalovirus infection. MiXCR, applied by TCRdb to the reads, yields one record per CDR3 protein. The table records around 530,000 distinct CDR3 sequences, 26% of them present only once. Sample: PBMCs. Receptors originate from a human donor in good health (CMV status not recorded). Some clones in this sample may be carry-over from other donors' samples.

The gene calls are TRBV15 and TRBJ1-3, with a tentative D call TRBD1 (6 bases). CDR3 length: 14 amino acids. In germline, CDR1 is LNHNV, CDR2 YYDKDF (reference sequence). Trimming removed 3 bases from V and 3 bases from J, with 9 bases in between. DNA for the CDR3: TGTGCCACCAGCAGGGGGGCGGTTGGAAACACCATATATTTT. The encoded protein is CATSRGAVGNTIYF.

The chain recombines TRBV29-1 with TRBJ2-5; D gene uncertain. The CDR3 loop spans 11 amino acids. Germline CDR1 reads SQVTM; CDR2 reads ANQGSEA. The CDR3 nucleotides are TGCAGTGGCTGGAGTTCTGAGACCCAGTACTTC. It specifies CSGWSSETQYF.

This clonotype has ten or more counts. This chain connects TRBV7-6 to TRBJ1-1; D is ambiguous. Trimming left V 1 base short and J 7 bases short, with 19 bases between. Looked up from germline, CDR1 is SGHVS and CDR2 is FNYEAQ. The CDR3 spans 16 residues. The CDR3 DNA sequence: TGTGCCAGCAGCTTAGTAGATGTTGGGTCCGGTAATGAAGCTTTCTTT. Protein sequence: CASSLVDVGSGNEAFF.

This clonotype has a count of ten or more. The rearrangement joins TRBV7-9 to TRBJ1-2; D gene unclear. The CDR3 is made up of 13 amino acids. Trimming removed 7 bases at V and 5 bases at J, with 14 bases between. Germline-derived CDR1 and CDR2 are SEHNR and FQNEAQ (reference sequence). Here the CDR3 reads CASTRTEDYGYTF. The CDR3 coding sequence is TGTGCCAGCACCCGGACGGAGGATTATGGCTACACCTTC.

This clonotype showed up many times. The conserved phenylalanine or tryptophan normally closing the CDR3 is absent here, so this likely arose from a read error. Because the CDR3's place on the DNA is in doubt, the DNA is left out and the CDR3 is given as listed by TCRdb. The V gene is TRBV7-2, the J gene TRBJ2-1; the D call TRBD2 from the table was never checked on the DNA. Termini included, the CDR3 measures 13 amino acids. The V gene's germline CDR1 is SGHTA and CDR2 FQGNSA. CDR3 sequence: CASSPLSRTPSFL.

The CDR3 DNA is TGTGCCAGTAGTCTGAAGAGGGGACAGGGGATCTATGGCTACACCTTC. Translating gives CASSLKRGQGIYGYTF. The rearrangement links TRBV19 to TRBJ1-2, with 10 positions matching TRBD1. The germline V gene has CDR1 LNHDA and CDR2 SQIVND (reference sequence). V shed 5 bases and J 4 bases; nucleotides not matched to a gene: 10. The CDR3 spans 16 residues.

This clonotype was recorded many times. The V gene is TRBV23-1, the J gene TRBJ2-3, with D hard to call. TRBV23-1 is an ORF, with its function uncertain. The ends were cut back, 6 bases at V and 4 bases at J, with 14 bases in the middle. This CDR3 contains 14 residues. In DNA, the CDR3 is TGCGCCAGCAGAAAGAGATTCACCCCAGATACGCAGTATTTT. As protein: CASRKRFTPDTQYF.

This clonotype has only a few counts. V is TRBV10-2 and J is TRBJ2-7; 9 nucleotides line up with TRBD2. The CDR3 has 14 amino acids. Trimming took 8 bases from V and 2 from J; bases not matched to a gene: 7. Germline loops: CDR1 WSHSY, CDR2 SAAADI. The DNA of the CDR3 is TGCGCCAGCGCCCTGCGGGAGGGTACCTACGAGCAGTACGTC. It is translated as CASALREGTYEQYV.

V gene TRBV6-2 or TRBV6-3 combines with J gene TRBJ2-2, with a weak D call TRBD2 (5 bases). Trimming took 6 bases from V and 1 from J, leaving 9 bases between them. The CDR3 totals 14 residues. Germline CDR1 is MNHEY and CDR2 is SVGEGT. The CDR3 protein is CASRGSRNTGELFF. CDR3 nucleotides: TGTGCCAGCAGAGGGAGCAGGAACACCGGGGAGCTGTTTTTT.

This clonotype appeared many times. This chain links TRBV15 with TRBJ1-1; TRBD1 is a possible D gene (6 bases). The germline V gene encodes CDR1 LNHNV and CDR2 YYDKDF (reference sequence). The CDR3 extends over 14 amino acids. The germline V and J ends were trimmed by 5 bases and 6 bases, with 16 bases remaining between them. Here the CDR3 DNA reads TGTGCCACCAGCGAGGGAGGCTACAGGGCTGAAGCTTTCTTT. Amino acids: CATSEGGYRAEAFF. The whole variable domain, remainder taken from reference TRBV15 and TRBJ1-1, is DAMVIQNPRYQVTQFGKPVTLSCSQTLNHNVMYWYQQKSSQAPKLLFHYYDKDFNNEADTPDNFQSRRPNTSFCFLDIRSPGLGDTAMYLCATSEGGYRAEAFFGQGTRLTVV.

J is TRBJ1-6 and V is TRBV7-9; D gene uncertain. There are 17 residues in the CDR3. Trimming shortened V by 0 bases and J by 0 bases, and 9 bases separated the two germline ends. From germline, CDR1 is SEHNR and CDR2 FQNEAQ (reference sequence). The CDR3 is CASSLATGSSYNSPLHF. The CDR3 DNA is TGTGCCAGCAGCTTAGCGACGGGTAGCTCCTATAATTCACCCCTCCACTTT. The entire variable domain, with the rest obtained from reference TRBV7-9 and TRBJ1-6, is as follows: DTGVSQNPRHKITKRGQNVTFRCDPISEHNRLYWYRQTLGQGPEFLTYFQNEAQLEKSRLLSDRFSAERPKGSFSTLEIQRTEQGDSAMYLCASSLATGSSYNSPLHFGNGTRLTVT.

The V call is TRBV20-1, the J call TRBJ2-5; maybe TRBD2 (5 bases). The CDR3 contains 10 residues. V gave up 8 bases and J gave up 5 bases, with 9 bases separating them. Germline lookup yields CDR1 DFQATT and CDR2 SNEGSKA (reference sequence). CDR3 nucleotide sequence: TGCAGTACGGGGTGGGAGACCCAGTACTTC. Its protein product is CSTGWETQYF.

V usage is TRBV19 and J usage is TRBJ2-1; D is possibly TRBD1 or TRBD2 (6 bases each). CDR1 and CDR2 from the germline V gene are LNHDA and SQIVND (reference sequence). Trimming took off 5 bases at V and 2 bases at J, with 13 bases between the two ends. CDR3 length: 15 residues. This chain's CDR3 is CASSGWRGTYNEQFF. CDR3 DNA: TGTGCCAGTAGTGGTTGGAGGGGGACCTACAATGAGCAGTTCTTC.

For the CDR3, the DNA is TGTGCCAGCAGTAGCGGGACTAGCGGGAGAGGCGAGCAGTACTTC. Encoded protein: CASSSGTSGRGEQYF. The chain combines TRBV27 with TRBJ2-7, with 14 bases lining up with TRBD2. The CDR3 runs to 15 residues. Unmatched junction bases numbered 6, after V lost 5 bases and J lost 6 bases. CDR1 is MNHEY, CDR2 SMNVEV, per germline (reference sequence).

This chain uses TRBV18 with TRBJ1-1, with D possibly being TRBD1 (6 bases). The V gene lost 3 bases and the J gene lost 7 bases, with 15 bases spanning the gap. Per germline, CDR1 KGHSH and CDR2 LQKENI. The CDR3 spans 14 residues. The CDR3 DNA reads TGTGCCAGCTCACCCGAAGGACAGACTCGTGAAGCTTTCTTT. This translates into CASSPEGQTREAFF.

The chain has TRBV10-3 and TRBJ2-3; D is possibly TRBD1 (6 bases). The length of the CDR3 is 16 residues. V was pared by 3 bases and J by 3 bases, with 16 bases between. CDR1 ENHRY and CDR2 SYGVKD come from the germline V gene. The CDR3 DNA is TGTGCCATCAGTGAACGCCCAGGGGATTCGACAGATACGCAGTATTTT. Residues: CAISERPGDSTDTQYF.

The chain combines TRBV12-3 or TRBV12-4 with TRBJ2-7, with 12 nucleotides matching TRBD2. V lost 4 bases, J lost 1 base, and 5 bases stayed unmatched. The CDR3 length is 16 residues. CDR3 sequence reads: CASSSGTSGFSYEQYF. The CDR3, as DNA: TGTGCCAGCAGTTCAGGGACTAGCGGGTTTTCCTACGAGCAGTACTTC.

This clonotype was seen a few times. The rearrangement links TRBV11-3 to TRBJ2-1; 9 nucleotides line up with TRBD1. V dropped 5 bases and J dropped 0; count of bases not matched to a gene: 2. CDR1 and CDR2 from the germline V gene are SGHNT and YENEEA. The CDR3 runs 15 residues. The CDR3, as DNA: TGTGCCAGCAGCGCGGGACAGGGCTCCTACAATGAGCAGTTCTTC. It is translated as CASSAGQGSYNEQFF.

V and J are TRBV12-3 or TRBV12-4 and TRBJ2-3, with D possibly being TRBD2 (6 bases). The CDR3 length is 16 residues. Trimming stripped 8 bases from V and 0 bases from J, with 18 bases between. This CDR3 is CASGGVADSSTDTQYF. The CDR3 bases are TGTGCCAGCGGAGGGGTAGCGGATTCTAGCACAGATACGCAGTATTTT.

The rearrangement links TRBV6-5 to TRBJ1-3; a weak D match, TRBD1 (5 bases). CDR3 length: 15 residues. The germline V gene has CDR1 MNHEY and CDR2 SVGAGI. V was clipped by 2 bases and J by 4 bases, with 12 bases between them. The CDR3 DNA sequence: TGTGCCAGCAGTTACGACGGAGGGGTCGGAAACACCATATATTTT. The encoded protein is CASSYDGGVGNTIYF.

In its sample, this clonotype was seen many times. The J gene is TRBJ1-1, the V gene TRBV7-2; D remains ambiguous. The CDR3 runs to 13 residues. V was shortened by 5 bases and J by 3 bases, with 10 bases between the two germline ends. Germline V CDR1 and CDR2: SGHTA, FQGNSA. This chain's CDR3 is CASSSQKDTEAFF. The DNA of the CDR3 is TGTGCCAGCAGCAGCCAGAAGGACACTGAAGCTTTCTTT.

This clonotype was seen a handful of times. The chain uses TRBV6-1 and TRBJ2-7; the D gene could be TRBD1 or TRBD2 (5 bases each). Germline V gives CDR1 MNHNS, CDR2 SASEGT. The CDR3 is 12 residues long. V was cut by 3 bases and J by 3 bases, with 6 bases left in between. CDR3 in DNA: TGTGCCAGCAGTGAGGGGGACTACGAGCAGTACTTC. This sequence encodes CASSEGDYEQYF.

This clonotype was found a few times. The CDR3 DNA is TGTGCCAGCAGTGAATACATCTTGGGCACTGAAGCTTTCTTT. Its protein product is CASSEYILGTEAFF. The rearrangement uses TRBV25-1 and TRBJ1-1, with D uncertain. CDR1 and CDR2 from the germline V gene are MGHDK and SYGVNS. V was pared by 0 bases and J by 4 bases, with 9 bases between. This CDR3 contains 14 residues.

This chain uses TRBV7-2 with TRBJ2-2; no definite D call. The CDR3 covers 17 residues. Germline lookup yields CDR1 SGHTA and CDR2 FQGNSA. Trimming took 0 bases from V and 0 from J, leaving 11 bases between them. The CDR3 spells CASSLAALFANTGELFF. CDR3 nucleotide sequence: TGTGCCAGCAGCTTAGCCGCGCTGTTCGCGAACACCGGGGAGCTGTTTTTT.

V is TRBV4-2 and J is TRBJ2-3; 9 bases map to TRBD2. The CDR3 covers 15 residues. CDR1 and CDR2 (germline): LGHNA, YNFKEQ. V lost 1 base and J lost 4; bases outside the gene matches: 3. As DNA, the CDR3 is TGTGCCAGCAGCCAAGCCGCTAGCGGGGCAGATACGCAGTATTTT. Translation: CASSQAASGADTQYF.

This sequence joins TRBV19 and TRBJ2-6, with a possible D match to TRBD1 (5 bases). Trimming cost V 9 bases and J 2 bases, with 14 bases left between them. CDR3 length: 15 amino acids. Germline lookup yields CDR1 LNHDA and CDR2 SQIVND (reference sequence). The DNA of the CDR3 is TGTGCCAGCAAAAAAGGCAGGGCTGGGGCCAACGTCCTGACTTTC. Residues: CASKKGRAGANVLTF.